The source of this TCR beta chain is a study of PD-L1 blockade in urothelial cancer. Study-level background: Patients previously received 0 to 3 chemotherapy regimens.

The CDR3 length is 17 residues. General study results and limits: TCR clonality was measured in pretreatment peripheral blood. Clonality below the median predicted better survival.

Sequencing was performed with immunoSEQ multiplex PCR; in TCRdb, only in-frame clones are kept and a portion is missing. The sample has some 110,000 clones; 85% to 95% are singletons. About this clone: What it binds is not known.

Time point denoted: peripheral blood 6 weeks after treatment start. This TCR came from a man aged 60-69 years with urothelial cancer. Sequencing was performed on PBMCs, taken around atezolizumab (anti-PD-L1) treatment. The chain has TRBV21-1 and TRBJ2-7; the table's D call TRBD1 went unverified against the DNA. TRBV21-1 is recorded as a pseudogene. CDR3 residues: CASSTPGPGQGPYEQYF. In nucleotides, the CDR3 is TGTGCCAGCAGCACCCCCGGACCGGGACAGGGTCCCTACGAGCAGTACTTC.